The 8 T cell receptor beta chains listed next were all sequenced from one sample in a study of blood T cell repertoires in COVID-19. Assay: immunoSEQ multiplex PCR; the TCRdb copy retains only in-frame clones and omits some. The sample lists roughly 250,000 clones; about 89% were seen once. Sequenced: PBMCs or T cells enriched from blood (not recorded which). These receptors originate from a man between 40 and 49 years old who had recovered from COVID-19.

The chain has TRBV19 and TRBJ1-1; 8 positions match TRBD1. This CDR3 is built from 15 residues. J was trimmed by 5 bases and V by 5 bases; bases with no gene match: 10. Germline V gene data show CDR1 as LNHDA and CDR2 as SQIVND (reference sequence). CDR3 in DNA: TGTGCCAGTAGTGCCCGTGACAGGGGAGGGACTGAAGCTTTCTTT. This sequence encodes CASSARDRGGTEAFF.

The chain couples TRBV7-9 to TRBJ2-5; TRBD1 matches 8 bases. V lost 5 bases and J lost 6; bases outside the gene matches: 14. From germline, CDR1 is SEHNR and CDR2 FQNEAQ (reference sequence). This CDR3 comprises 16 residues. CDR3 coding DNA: TGTGCCAGCAGCCCGACAGGGGTTGGGATCGGAAAGACCCAGTACTTC. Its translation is CASSPTGVGIGKTQYF.

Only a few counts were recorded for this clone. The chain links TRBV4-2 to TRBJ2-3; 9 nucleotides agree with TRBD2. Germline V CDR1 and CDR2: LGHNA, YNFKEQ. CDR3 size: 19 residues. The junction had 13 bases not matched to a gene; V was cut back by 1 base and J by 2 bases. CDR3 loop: CASSQGSYAGGLTTDTQYF. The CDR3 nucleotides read TGTGCCAGCAGCCAAGGGTCCTATGCGGGGGGGCTAACCACAGATACGCAGTATTTT.

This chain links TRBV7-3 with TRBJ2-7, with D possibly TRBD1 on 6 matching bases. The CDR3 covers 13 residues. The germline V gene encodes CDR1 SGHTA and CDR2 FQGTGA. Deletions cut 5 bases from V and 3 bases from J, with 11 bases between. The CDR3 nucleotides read TGTGCCAGCAGCCCGACAGGTGGCTACGAGCAGTACTTC. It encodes CASSPTGGYEQYF.

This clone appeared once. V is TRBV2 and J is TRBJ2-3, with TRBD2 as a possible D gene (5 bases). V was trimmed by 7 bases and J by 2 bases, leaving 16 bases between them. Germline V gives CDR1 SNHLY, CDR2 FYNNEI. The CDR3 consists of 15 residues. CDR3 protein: CASTNPGLDTDTQYF. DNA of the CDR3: TGTGCCAGCACAAACCCAGGACTGGACACAGATACGCAGTATTTT.

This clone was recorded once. CDR3 nucleotide sequence: TGTGCCAGCAGTGAACCGAGCTCCTACAATGAGCAGTTCTTC. Its translation is CASSEPSSYNEQFF. This chain links TRBV2 with TRBJ2-1, with D hard to call. Germline CDR1 and CDR2: SNHLY and FYNNEI. The V end lost 2 bases, the J end lost 0 bases, and 5 bases lay between the germline ends. The CDR3 contains 14 residues.

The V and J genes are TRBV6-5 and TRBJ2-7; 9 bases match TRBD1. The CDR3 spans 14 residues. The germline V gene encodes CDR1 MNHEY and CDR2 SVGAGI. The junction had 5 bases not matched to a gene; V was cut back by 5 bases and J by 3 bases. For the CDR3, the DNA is TGTGCCAGCAGTATTGGGGACAGGGTCTACGAGCAGTACTTC. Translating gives CASSIGDRVYEQYF.

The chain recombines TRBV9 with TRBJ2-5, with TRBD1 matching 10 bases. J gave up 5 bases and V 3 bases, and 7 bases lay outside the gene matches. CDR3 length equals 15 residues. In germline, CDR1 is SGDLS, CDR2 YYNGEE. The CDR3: CASSARQGAGETQYF. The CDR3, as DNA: TGTGCCAGCAGCGCTCGACAGGGGGCCGGGGAGACCCAGTACTTC.